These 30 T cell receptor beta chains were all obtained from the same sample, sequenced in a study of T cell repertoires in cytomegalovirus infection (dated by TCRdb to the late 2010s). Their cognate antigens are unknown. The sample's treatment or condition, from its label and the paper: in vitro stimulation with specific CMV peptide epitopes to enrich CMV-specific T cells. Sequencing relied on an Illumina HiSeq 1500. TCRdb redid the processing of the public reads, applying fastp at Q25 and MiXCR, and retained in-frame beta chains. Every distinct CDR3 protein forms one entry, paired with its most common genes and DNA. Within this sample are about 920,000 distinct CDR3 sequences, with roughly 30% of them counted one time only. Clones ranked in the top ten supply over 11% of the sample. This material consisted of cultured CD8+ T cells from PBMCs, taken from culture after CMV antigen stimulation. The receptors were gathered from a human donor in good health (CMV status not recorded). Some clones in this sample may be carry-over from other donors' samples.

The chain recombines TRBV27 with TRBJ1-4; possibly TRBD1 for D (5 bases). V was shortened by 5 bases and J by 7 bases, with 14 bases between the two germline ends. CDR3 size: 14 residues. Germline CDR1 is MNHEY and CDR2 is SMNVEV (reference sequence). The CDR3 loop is CASSPTGRAEKLFF. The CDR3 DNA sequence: TGTGCCAGCAGTCCAACAGGAAGGGCTGAAAAACTGTTTTTT.

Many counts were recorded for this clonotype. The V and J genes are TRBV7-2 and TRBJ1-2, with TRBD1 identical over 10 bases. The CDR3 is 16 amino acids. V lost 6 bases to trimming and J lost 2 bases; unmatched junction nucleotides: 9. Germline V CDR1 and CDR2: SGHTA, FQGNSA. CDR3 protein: CASRYTTGGENYGYTF. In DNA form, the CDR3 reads TGTGCCAGCAGGTACACGACAGGGGGCGAGAACTATGGCTACACCTTC.

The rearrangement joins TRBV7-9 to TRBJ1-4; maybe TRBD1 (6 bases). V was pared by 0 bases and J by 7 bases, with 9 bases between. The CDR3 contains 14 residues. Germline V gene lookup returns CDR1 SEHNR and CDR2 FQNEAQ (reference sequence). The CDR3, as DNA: TGTGCCAGCAGCTTAGCAGGGGGTTTTGAAAAACTGTTTTTT. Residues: CASSLAGGFEKLFF.

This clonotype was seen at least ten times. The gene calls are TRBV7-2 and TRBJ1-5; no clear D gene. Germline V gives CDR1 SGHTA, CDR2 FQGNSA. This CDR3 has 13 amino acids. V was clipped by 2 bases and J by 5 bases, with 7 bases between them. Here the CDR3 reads CASSLNSDQPQHF. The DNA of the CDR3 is TGTGCCAGCAGCTTAAACTCAGATCAGCCCCAGCATTTT.

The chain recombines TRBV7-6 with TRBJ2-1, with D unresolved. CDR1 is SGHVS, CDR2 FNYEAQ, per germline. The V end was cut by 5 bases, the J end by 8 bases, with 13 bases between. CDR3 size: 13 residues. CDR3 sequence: CASSLPIEDEQFF. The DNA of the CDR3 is TGTGCCAGCAGCCTGCCTATCGAGGATGAGCAGTTCTTC.

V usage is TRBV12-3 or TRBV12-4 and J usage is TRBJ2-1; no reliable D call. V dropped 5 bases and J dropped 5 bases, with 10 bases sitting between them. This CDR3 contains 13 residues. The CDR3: CASSVVSDNEQFF. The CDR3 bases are TGTGCCAGCAGTGTTGTCAGCGACAATGAGCAGTTCTTC.

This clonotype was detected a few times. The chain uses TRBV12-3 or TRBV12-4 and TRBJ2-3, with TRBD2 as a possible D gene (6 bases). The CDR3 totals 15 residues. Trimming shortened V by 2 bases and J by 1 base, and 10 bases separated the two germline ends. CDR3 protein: CASSLIAERTDTQYF. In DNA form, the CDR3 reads TGTGCCAGCAGTTTAATAGCGGAACGCACAGATACGCAGTATTTT.

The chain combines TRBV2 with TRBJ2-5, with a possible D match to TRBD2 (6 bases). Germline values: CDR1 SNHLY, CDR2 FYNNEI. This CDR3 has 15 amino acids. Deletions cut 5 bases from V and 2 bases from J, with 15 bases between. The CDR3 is CASSNSTSRQETQYF. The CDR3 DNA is TGTGCCAGCAGTAACTCAACTAGCCGTCAAGAGACCCAGTACTTC.

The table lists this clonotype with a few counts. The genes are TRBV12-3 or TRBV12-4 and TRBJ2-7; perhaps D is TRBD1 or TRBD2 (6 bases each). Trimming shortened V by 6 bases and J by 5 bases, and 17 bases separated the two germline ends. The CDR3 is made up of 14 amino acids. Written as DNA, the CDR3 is TGTGCCAGCAGGTTCGGGGGCATTGGGAACGAGCAGTACTTC. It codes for CASRFGGIGNEQYF.

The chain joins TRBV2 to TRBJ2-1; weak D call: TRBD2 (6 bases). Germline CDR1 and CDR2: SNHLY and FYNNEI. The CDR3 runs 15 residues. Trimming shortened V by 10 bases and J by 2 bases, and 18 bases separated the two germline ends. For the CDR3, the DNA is TGTGCCACCGTTGGCGGGGTGTCACCCTACAATGAGCAGTTCTTC. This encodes CATVGGVSPYNEQFF.

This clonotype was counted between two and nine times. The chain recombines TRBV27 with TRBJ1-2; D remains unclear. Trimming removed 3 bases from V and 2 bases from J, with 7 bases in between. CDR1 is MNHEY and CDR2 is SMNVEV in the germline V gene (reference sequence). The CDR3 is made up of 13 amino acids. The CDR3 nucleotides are TGTGCCAGCAGTTTTGCAGTCAACTATGGCTACACCTTC. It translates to CASSFAVNYGYTF.

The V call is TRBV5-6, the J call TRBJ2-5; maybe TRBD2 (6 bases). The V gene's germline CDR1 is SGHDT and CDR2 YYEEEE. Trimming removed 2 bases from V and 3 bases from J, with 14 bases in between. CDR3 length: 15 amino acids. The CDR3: CASSLSLRGKETQYF. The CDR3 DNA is TGTGCCAGCAGCTTAAGTTTGCGGGGAAAAGAGACCCAGTACTTC.

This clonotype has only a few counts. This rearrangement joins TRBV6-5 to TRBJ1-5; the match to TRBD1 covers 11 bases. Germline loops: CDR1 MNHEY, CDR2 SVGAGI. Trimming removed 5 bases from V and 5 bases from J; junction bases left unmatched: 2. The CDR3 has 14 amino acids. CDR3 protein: CASSRDRGYQPQHF. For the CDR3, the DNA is TGTGCCAGCAGTCGGGACAGGGGGTATCAGCCCCAGCATTTT.

CDR3 in amino acids: CASSPWLRETEAFF. In DNA, the CDR3 is TGTGCCAGCAGTCCCTGGTTGAGGGAGACTGAAGCTTTCTTT. The V call is TRBV27, the J call TRBJ1-1; D gene ambiguous. Germline loops: CDR1 MNHEY, CDR2 SMNVEV (reference sequence). V dropped 5 bases and J dropped 5 bases, with 15 bases sitting between them. The CDR3 totals 14 residues.

In DNA form, the CDR3 reads TGTGCCAGCAGCTGGACCGGGTCCAGCTCCTATAATTCACCCCTCCACTTT. This sequence encodes CASSWTGSSSYNSPLHF. The genes are TRBV14 and TRBJ1-6; no clear D gene. Germline V gene sequence: CDR1 SGHDN, CDR2 FVKESK. This CDR3 has 17 amino acids. V lost 5 bases and J 0 bases, leaving 14 bases between the germline ends. The full variable domain, with the rest looked up from reference TRBV14 and TRBJ1-6, is EAGVTQFPSHSVIEKGQTVTLRCDPISGHDNLYWYRRVMGKEIKFLLHFVKESKQDESGMPNNRFLAERTGGTYSTLKVQPAELEDSGVYFCASSWTGSSSYNSPLHFGNGTRLTVT.

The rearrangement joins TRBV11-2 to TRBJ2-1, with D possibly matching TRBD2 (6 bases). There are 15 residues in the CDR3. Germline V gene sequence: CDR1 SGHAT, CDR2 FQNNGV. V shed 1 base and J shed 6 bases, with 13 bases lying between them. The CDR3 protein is CASSLAAGRPNEQFF. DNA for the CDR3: TGTGCCAGCAGCTTAGCGGCGGGGAGGCCCAATGAGCAGTTCTTC.

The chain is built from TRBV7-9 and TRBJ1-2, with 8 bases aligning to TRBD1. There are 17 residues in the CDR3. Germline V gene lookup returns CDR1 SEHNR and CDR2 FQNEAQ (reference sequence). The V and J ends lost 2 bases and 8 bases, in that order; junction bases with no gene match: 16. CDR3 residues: CASSLYGTGKALGGYTF. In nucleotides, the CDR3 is TGTGCCAGCAGCTTATATGGGACAGGAAAAGCGTTGGGCGGCTACACCTTC.

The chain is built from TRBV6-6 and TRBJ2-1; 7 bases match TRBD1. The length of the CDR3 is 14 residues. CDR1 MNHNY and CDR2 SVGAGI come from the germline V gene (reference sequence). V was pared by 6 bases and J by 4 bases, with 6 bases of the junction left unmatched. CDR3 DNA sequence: TGTGCCAGCAGATTCAGGGACAGATACAATGAGCAGTTCTTC. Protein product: CASRFRDRYNEQFF.

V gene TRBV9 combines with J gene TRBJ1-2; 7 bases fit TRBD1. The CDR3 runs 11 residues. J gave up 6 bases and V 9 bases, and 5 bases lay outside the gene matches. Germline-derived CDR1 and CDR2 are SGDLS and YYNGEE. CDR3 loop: CATGTDHGYTF. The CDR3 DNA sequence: TGTGCCACCGGGACAGATCATGGCTACACCTTC.

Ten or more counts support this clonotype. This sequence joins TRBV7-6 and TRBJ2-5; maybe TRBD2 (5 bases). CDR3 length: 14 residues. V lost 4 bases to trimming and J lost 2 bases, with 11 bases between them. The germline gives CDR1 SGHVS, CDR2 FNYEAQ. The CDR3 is CASSYPRGQETQYF. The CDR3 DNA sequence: TGTGCCAGCAGCTACCCTCGGGGTCAAGAGACCCAGTACTTC.

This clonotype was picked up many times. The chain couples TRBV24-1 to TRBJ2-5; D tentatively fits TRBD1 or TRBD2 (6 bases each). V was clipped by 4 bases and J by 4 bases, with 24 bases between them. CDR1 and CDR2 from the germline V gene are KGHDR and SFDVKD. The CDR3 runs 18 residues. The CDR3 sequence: CATSDLPMGGGKLETQYF. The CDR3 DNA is TGTGCCACCAGTGACCTCCCAATGGGGGGCGGAAAGTTAGAGACCCAGTACTTC.

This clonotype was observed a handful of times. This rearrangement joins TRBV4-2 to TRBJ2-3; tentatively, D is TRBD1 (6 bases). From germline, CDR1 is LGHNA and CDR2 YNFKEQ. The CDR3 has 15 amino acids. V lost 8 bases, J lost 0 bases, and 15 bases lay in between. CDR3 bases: TGTGCCAGCCGCTGGACAGAGCTTAGCACAGATACGCAGTATTTT. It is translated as CASRWTELSTDTQYF.

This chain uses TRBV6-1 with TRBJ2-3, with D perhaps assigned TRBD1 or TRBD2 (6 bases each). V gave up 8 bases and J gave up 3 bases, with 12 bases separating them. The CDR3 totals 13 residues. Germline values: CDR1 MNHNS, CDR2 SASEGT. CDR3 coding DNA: TGTGCCAGCGCGAGGGGGGCAACAGATACGCAGTATTTT. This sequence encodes CASARGATDTQYF.

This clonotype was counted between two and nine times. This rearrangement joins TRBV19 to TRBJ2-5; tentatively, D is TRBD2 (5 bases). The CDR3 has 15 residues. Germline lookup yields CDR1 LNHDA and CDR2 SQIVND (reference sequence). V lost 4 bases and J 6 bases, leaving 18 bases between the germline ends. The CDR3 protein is CASSTGLRDLKTQYF. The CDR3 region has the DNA TGTGCCAGTAGTACCGGGCTCCGGGATTTGAAGACCCAGTACTTC.

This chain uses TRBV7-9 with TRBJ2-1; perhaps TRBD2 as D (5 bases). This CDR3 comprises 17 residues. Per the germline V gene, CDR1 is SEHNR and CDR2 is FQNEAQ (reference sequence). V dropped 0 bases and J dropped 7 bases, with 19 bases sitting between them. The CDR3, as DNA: TGTGCCAGCAGCTTAGCGGTTGGGCCCCGACGCGGGAATGAGCAGTTCTTC. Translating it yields CASSLAVGPRRGNEQFF.

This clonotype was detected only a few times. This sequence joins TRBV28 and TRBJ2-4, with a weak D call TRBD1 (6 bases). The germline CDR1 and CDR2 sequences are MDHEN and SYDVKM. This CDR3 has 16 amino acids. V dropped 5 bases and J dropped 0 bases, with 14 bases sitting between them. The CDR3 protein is CASSPQGTLAKNIQYF. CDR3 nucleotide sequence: TGTGCCAGCAGTCCACAGGGTACGCTAGCCAAAAACATTCAGTACTTC.

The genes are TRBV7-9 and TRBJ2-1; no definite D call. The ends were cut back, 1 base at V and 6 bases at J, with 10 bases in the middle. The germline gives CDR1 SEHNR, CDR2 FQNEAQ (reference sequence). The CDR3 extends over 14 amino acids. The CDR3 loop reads CASSLVAPLNEQFF. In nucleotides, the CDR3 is TGTGCCAGCAGCTTAGTCGCTCCGCTCAATGAGCAGTTCTTC.

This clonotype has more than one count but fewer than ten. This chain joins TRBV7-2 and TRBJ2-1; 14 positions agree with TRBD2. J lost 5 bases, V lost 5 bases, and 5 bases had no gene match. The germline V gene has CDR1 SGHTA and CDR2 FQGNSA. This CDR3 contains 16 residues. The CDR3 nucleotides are TGTGCCAGCAGCACCCGACTAGCGGGGGGGCACAATGAGCAGTTCTTC. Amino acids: CASSTRLAGGHNEQFF.

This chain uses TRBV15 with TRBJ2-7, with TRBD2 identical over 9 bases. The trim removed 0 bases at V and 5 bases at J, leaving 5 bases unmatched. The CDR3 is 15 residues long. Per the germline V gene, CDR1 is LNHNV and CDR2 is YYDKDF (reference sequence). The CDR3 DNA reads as TGTGCCACCAGCAGAGATGTGGGACTAGCTCACGAGCAGTACTTC. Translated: CATSRDVGLAHEQYF. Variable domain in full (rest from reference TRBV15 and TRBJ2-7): DAMVIQNPRYQVTQFGKPVTLSCSQTLNHNVMYWYQQKSSQAPKLLFHYYDKDFNNEADTPDNFQSRRPNTSFCFLDIRSPGLGDTAMYLCATSRDVGLAHEQYFGPGTRLTVT.

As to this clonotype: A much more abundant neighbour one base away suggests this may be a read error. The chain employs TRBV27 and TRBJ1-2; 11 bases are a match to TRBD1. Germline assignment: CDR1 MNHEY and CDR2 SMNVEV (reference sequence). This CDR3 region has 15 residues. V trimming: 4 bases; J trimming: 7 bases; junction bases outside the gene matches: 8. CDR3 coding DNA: TGTGCCAGCAGTTGGACAGGGGGCATAAGTTTTGGCTACACCTTC. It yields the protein CASSWTGGISFGYTF.